This T cell receptor beta chain was found in a study of shared clonotypes between healthy human individuals. Whole-study results and caveats: Clonotype sharing levels among donors were expected to vary with sequencing depth.

The germline V gene encodes CDR1 SGHAT and CDR2 FQNNGV. The CDR3 contains 12 residues. Data came from immunoSEQ multiplex PCR; TCRdb stores just in-frame clones and leaves some out. The sample has 800,000 to 1,200,000 clones, about 84% seen once. A note on this clone: Antigen: not known. The germline gene is not matched at one end of the junction; a read error may be the cause.

The genes are TRBV11-2 and TRBJ2-7; D may be TRBD1 (6 bases). This receptor was identified in a man between 18 and 35 years old in good health. Some clones in this sample may be carry-over from other donors' samples. The sample comprised memory CD4+ T cells from PBMCs. Stated subset: CD45RA-negative fraction. The CDR3 bases are TGTGCCAGCAGCTTAGTCGCCGCCGGACAGCACTTC. This gives the protein CASSLVAAGQHF.